The rows below give T cell receptor beta chains drawn from one sample of a study of early T cells in non-severe SARS-CoV-2 infection. TCRdb itself ran the 5' RACE reads through MiXCR, one entry per CDR3 protein. The sample lists 80,000 to 100,000 distinct CDR3 sequences; 9.5% to 12% were seen once. The specimen was whole blood, collected at baseline. All receptors derive from an adult who was a healthcare worker with PCR-confirmed SARS-CoV-2 infection or an uninfected control (not recorded which). The CDR3 runs from the conserved cysteine through the conserved F or W. Fields, in order: D gene, J gene, V gene, clone size, CDR3 protein, CDR3 DNA. The D gene is left open where the match is weak. Clone size appears in some rows only: once, few, many, or a class for an expanded clone.

D: NA; J: TRBJ2-1; V: TRBV7-9; size: NA; CDR3: CASSLTAVEIYNEQFF; DNA: TGTGCCAGCAGCTTAACTGCGGTGGAGATTTACAATGAGCAGTTCTTC
D: NA; J: TRBJ2-1; V: TRBV12-3/TRBV12-4; size: many; CDR3: CASKTPGPNWGEQFF; DNA: TGTGCCAGCAAAACTCCGGGACCGAATTGGGGTGAGCAGTTCTTC
D: NA; J: TRBJ2-3; V: TRBV4-2; size: many; CDR3: CASTRGLGTDTQYF; DNA: TGTGCCAGCACCCGGGGGTTGGGCACAGATACGCAGTATTTT
D: TRBD2; J: TRBJ2-1; V: TRBV11-3; size: NA; CDR3: CASSSGTSGGRDEQFF; DNA: TGTGCCAGCAGCAGCGGGACTAGCGGGGGTAGGGATGAGCAGTTCTTC
D: NA; J: TRBJ2-1; V: TRBV7-2; size: few; CDR3: CASNVVYNEQFF; DNA: TGTGCCAGCAACGTAGTGTATAATGAGCAGTTCTTC
D: NA; J: TRBJ2-3; V: TRBV9; size: NA; CDR3: CASSVGLAPDTQYF; DNA: TGTGCCAGCAGCGTAGGTCTAGCCCCGGATACGCAGTATTTT
D: NA; J: TRBJ1-6; V: TRBV6-5; size: few; CDR3: CASSYDNSPLHF; DNA: TGTGCCAGCAGTTACGATAATTCACCCCTCCACTTT
D: NA; J: TRBJ1-1; V: TRBV20-1; size: NA; CDR3: CSAGRGLDTEAFF; DNA: TGCAGTGCCGGGCGGGGATTGGACACTGAAGCTTTCTTT
D: NA; J: TRBJ2-3; V: TRBV5-1; size: few; CDR3: CASSLRQASTDTQYF; DNA: TGCGCCAGCAGCTTGAGACAGGCCTCCACAGATACGCAGTATTTT
D: NA; J: TRBJ2-5; V: TRBV5-1; size: few; CDR3: CASSLSPRGETQYF; DNA: TGCGCCAGCAGCCTTTCACCGAGGGGGGAGACCCAGTACTTC
D: NA; J: TRBJ2-3; V: TRBV7-3; size: many; CDR3: CASSPWASVTDTQYF; DNA: TGTGCCAGCAGCCCCTGGGCTAGCGTCACAGATACGCAGTATTTT
D: NA; J: TRBJ2-7; V: TRBV20-1; size: few; CDR3: CSARTVSYEQYF; DNA: TGCAGTGCGCGGACGGTCTCCTACGAGCAGTACTTC
D: TRBD2; J: TRBJ2-1; V: TRBV10-3; size: few; CDR3: CAISGQPGTSGNNEQFF; DNA: TGTGCCATCAGCGGACAGCCCGGGACTAGCGGGAACAATGAGCAGTTCTTC
D: NA; J: TRBJ2-7; V: TRBV7-9; size: few; CDR3: CASSLVDKAGPTSYEQYF; DNA: TGTGCCAGCAGCTTAGTTGATAAGGCAGGACCAACTTCCTACGAGCAGTACTTC
D: NA; J: TRBJ1-2; V: TRBV20-1; size: many; CDR3: CSARGGYTF; DNA: TGCAGTGCCAGGGGTGGCTACACCTTC
D: NA; J: TRBJ2-1; V: TRBV29-1; size: few; CDR3: CSVEVLKGIPYNEQFF; DNA: TGCAGCGTTGAAGTTCTTAAGGGAATCCCCTACAATGAGCAGTTCTTC
D: TRBD1; J: TRBJ1-2; V: TRBV10-3; size: few; CDR3: CAISRGQGANYGYTF; DNA: TGTGCCATCAGTCGCGGACAGGGAGCTAACTATGGCTACACCTTC
D: NA; J: TRBJ1-1; V: TRBV10-3; size: many; CDR3: CAIAPGRENTEAFF; DNA: TGTGCCATCGCTCCAGGCAGGGAGAACACTGAAGCTTTCTTT
D: TRBD2; J: TRBJ2-3; V: TRBV5-1; size: NA; CDR3: CASSLEGLTRTDTQYF; DNA: TGCGCCAGCAGCTTGGAGGGACTAACTCGCACAGATACGCAGTATTTT
D: NA; J: TRBJ2-7; V: TRBV7-8; size: few; CDR3: CASSLAPRPEQYF; DNA: TGTGCCAGCAGCTTAGCGCCCCGACCCGAGCAGTACTTC
D: NA; J: TRBJ1-6; V: TRBV7-9; size: NA; CDR3: CASTTDRVLYNSPLHF; DNA: TGTGCCAGCACAACAGACCGGGTGCTCTATAATTCACCCCTCCACTTT
D: NA; J: TRBJ1-6; V: TRBV27; size: few; CDR3: CASLGQWGQYSPLHF; DNA: TGTGCCAGCCTAGGACAGTGGGGACAATATTCACCCCTCCACTTT
D: TRBD1; J: TRBJ2-1; V: TRBV4-3; size: few; CDR3: CASSRGTGWDNEQFF; DNA: TGCGCCAGCAGCCGGGGGACAGGGTGGGATAATGAGCAGTTCTTC
D: NA; J: TRBJ1-2; V: TRBV18; size: many; CDR3: CASSPGVAGRNYGYTF; DNA: TGTGCCAGCTCACCAGGTGTAGCGGGAAGGAACTATGGCTACACCTTC
D: NA; J: TRBJ1-4; V: TRBV7-2; size: NA; CDR3: CASSLAGGPNEKLFF; DNA: TGTGCCAGCAGCTTAGCCGGAGGGCCTAATGAAAAACTGTTTTTT
D: TRBD1; J: TRBJ2-1; V: TRBV2; size: NA; CDR3: CASRDITGTGRYNEQFF; DNA: TGTGCCAGCAGGGACATAACCGGGACAGGGCGATACAATGAGCAGTTCTTC